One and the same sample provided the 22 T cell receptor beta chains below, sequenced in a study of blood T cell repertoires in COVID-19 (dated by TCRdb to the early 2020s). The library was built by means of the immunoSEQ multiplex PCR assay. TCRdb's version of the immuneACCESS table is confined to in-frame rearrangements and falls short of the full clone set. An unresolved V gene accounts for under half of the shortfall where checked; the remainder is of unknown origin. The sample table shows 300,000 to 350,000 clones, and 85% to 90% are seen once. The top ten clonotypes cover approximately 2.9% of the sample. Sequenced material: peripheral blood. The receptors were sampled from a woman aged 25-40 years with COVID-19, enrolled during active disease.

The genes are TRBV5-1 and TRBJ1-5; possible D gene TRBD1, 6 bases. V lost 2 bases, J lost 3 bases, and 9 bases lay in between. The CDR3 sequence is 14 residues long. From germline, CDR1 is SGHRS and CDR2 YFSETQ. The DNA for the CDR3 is TGCGCCAGCAGCTTAGCAGGGGACAATCAGCCCCAGCATTTT. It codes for CASSLAGDNQPQHF.

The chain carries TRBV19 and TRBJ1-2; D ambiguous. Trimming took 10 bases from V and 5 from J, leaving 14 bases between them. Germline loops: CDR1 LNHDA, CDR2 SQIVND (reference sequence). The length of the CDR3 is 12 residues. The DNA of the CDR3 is TGTGCCACCCGAGGCCGCGATTATGGCTACACCTTC. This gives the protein CATRGRDYGYTF.

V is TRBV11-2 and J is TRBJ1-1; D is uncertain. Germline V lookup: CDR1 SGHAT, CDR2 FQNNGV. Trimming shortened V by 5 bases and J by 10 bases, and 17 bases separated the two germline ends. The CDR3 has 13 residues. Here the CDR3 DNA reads TGTGCCAGCAGCCATGGTACTATAGCGGGAGCTTTCTTT. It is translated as CASSHGTIAGAFF.

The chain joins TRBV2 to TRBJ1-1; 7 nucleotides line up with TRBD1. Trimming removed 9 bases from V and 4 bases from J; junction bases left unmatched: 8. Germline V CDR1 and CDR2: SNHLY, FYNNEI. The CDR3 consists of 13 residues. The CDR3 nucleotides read TGTGCCAGTTCCAAACAGGGGCTCACTGAAGCTTTCTTT. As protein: CASSKQGLTEAFF.

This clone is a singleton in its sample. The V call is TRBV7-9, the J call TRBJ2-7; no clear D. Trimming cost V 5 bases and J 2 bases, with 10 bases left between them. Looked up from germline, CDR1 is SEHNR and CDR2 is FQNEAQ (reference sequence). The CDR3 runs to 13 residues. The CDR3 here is CASSRLKAYEQYF. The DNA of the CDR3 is TGTGCCAGCAGCCGACTGAAAGCCTACGAGCAGTACTTC.

In nucleotides, the CDR3 is TGTGCCAGCAGTCCCTCGATAAGCGGGATTTACGAGCAGTACTTC. Translation: CASSPSISGIYEQYF. The chain uses TRBV27 and TRBJ2-7, with TRBD2 identical over 7 bases. V shed 5 bases and J 4 bases; nucleotides not matched to a gene: 11. Germline CDR1 is MNHEY and CDR2 is SMNVEV (reference sequence). The CDR3 extends over 15 amino acids.

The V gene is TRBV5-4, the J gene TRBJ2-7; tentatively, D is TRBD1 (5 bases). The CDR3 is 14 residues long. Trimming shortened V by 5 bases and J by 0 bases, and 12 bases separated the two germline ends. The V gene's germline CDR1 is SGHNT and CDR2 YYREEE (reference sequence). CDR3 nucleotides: TGTGCCAGCAGTAGACAGAGTAGCTCCTACGAGCAGTACTTC. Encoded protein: CASSRQSSSYEQYF.

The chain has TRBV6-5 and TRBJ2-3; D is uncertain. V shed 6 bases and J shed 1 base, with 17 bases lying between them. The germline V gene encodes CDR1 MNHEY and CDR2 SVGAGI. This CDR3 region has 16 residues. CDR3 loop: CASRYDSFLGTDTQYF. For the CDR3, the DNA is TGTGCCAGCAGATACGACTCGTTCTTAGGCACAGATACGCAGTATTTT.

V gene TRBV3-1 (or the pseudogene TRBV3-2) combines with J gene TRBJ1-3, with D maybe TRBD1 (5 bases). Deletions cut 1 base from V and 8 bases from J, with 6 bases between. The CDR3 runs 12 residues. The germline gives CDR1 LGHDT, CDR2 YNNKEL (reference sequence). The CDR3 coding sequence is TGTGCCAGCAGCCAAGGACAGCACACCATATATTTT. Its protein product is CASSQGQHTIYF.

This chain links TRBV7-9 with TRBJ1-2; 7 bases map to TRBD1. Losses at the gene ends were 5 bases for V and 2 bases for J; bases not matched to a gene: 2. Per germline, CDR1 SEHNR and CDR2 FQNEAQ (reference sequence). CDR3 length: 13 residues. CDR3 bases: TGTGCCAGCAGCCCGGACAGGAACTATGGCTACACCTTC. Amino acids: CASSPDRNYGYTF.

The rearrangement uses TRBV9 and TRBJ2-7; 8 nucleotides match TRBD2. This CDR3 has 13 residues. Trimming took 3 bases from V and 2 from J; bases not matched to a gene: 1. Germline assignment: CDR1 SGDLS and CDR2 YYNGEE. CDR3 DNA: TGTGCCAGCAGCGAGGGACTAGCCTACGAGCAGTACTTC. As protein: CASSEGLAYEQYF.

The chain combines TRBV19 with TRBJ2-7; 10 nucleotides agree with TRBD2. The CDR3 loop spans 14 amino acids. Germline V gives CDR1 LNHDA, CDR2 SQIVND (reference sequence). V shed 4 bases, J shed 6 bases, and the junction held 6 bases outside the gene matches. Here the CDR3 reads CASSRRTSGGEQYF. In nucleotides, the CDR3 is TGTGCCAGTAGTAGAAGGACTAGCGGTGGCGAGCAGTACTTC.

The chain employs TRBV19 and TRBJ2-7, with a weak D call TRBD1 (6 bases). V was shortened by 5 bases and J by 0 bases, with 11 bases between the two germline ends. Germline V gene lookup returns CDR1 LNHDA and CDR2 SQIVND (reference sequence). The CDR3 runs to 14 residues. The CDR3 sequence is CASSSQGSSYEQYF. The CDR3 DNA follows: TGTGCCAGTAGTTCGCAGGGGAGCTCCTACGAGCAGTACTTC.

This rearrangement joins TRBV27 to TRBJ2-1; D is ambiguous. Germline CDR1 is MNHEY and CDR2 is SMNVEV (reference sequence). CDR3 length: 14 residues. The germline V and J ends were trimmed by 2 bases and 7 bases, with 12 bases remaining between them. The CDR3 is CASSLATTRNEQFF. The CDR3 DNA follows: TGTGCCAGCAGTTTAGCGACGACCAGGAATGAGCAGTTCTTC.

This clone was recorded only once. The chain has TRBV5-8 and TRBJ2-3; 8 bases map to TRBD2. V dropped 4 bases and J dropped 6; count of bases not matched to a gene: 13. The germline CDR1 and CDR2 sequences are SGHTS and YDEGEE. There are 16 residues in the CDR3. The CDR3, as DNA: TGTGCCAGCAGCCTCCCACACTTAGCGGGGATGGATACGCAGTATTTT. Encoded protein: CASSLPHLAGMDTQYF.

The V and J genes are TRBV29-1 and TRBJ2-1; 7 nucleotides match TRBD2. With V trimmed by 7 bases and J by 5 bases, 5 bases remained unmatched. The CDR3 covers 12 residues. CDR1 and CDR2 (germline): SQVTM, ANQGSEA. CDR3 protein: CSGWGGNNEQFF. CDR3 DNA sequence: TGCAGCGGTTGGGGGGGAAACAATGAGCAGTTCTTC.

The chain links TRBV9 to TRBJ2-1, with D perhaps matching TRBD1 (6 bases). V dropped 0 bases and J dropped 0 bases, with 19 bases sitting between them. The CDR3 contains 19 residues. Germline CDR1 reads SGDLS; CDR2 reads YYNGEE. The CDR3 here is CASSVGIRLRGSSYNEQFF. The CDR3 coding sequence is TGTGCCAGCAGCGTAGGGATCCGCTTGAGGGGGAGCTCCTACAATGAGCAGTTCTTC.

CDR3 DNA: TGTGCCACCGGAGGAACAGGGGCTAATAGCAATCAGCCCCAGCATTTT. Amino acids: CATGGTGANSNQPQHF. The chain carries TRBV24-1 and TRBJ1-5; 7 nucleotides align to TRBD1. The trim removed 9 bases at V and 0 bases at J, leaving 10 bases unmatched. This CDR3 has 16 amino acids. Germline V gene sequence: CDR1 KGHDR, CDR2 SFDVKD.

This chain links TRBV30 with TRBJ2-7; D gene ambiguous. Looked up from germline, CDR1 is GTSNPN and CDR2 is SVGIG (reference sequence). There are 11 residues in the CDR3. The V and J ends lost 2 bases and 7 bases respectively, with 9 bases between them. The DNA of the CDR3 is TGTGCCTGGAGTCGCAGTCAGGAGCAGTACTTC. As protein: CAWSRSQEQYF.

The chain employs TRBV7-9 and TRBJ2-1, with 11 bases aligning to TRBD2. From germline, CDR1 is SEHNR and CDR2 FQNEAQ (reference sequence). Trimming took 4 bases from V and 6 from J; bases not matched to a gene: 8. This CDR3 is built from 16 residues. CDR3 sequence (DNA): TGTGCCAGCAGCTCAGGACTAGCGGGCCCCCTCAATGAGCAGTTCTTC. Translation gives CASSSGLAGPLNEQFF.

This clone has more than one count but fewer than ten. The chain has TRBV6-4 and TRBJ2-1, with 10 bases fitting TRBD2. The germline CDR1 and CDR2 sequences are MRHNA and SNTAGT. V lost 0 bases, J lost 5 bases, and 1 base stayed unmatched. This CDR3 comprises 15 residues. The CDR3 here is CASSDSLAGHNEQFF. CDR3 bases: TGTGCCAGCAGTGACTCACTAGCGGGACACAATGAGCAGTTCTTC.

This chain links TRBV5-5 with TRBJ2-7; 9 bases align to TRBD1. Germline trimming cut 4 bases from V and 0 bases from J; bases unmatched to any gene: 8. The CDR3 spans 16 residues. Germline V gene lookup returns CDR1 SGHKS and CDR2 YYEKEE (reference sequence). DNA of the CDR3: TGTGCCAGCAGCCGGGGACAGGGCTCAATCTCCTACGAGCAGTACTTC. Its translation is CASSRGQGSISYEQYF.